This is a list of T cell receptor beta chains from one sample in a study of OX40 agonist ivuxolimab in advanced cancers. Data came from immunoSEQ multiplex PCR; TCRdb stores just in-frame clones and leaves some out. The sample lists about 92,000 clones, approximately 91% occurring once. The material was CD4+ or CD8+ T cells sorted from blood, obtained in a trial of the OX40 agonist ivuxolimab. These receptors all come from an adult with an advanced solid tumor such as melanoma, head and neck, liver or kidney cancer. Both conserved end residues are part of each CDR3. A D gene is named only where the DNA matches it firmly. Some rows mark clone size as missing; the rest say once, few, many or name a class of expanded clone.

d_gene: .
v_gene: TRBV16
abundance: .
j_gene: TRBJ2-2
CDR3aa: CASSPPGVNTGELFF
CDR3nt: TGTGCCAGCAGCCCGCCGGGGGTGAACACCGGGGAGCTGTTTTTT

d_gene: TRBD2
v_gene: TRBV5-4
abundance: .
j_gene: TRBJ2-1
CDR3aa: CASSLPGLAGNEQFF
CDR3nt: TGTGCCAGCAGCTTACCGGGACTAGCCGGCAATGAGCAGTTCTTC

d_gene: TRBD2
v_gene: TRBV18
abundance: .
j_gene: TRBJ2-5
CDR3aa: CASSPQRGQETQYF
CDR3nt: TGTGCCAGCTCTCCGCAGCGGGGACAAGAGACCCAGTACTTC

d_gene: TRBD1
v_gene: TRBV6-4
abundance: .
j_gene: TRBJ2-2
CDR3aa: CASKEDRAGTGELFF
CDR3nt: TGTGCCAGCAAAGAGGACAGGGCGGGCACCGGGGAGCTGTTTTTT

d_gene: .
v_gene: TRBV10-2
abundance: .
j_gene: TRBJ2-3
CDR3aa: CASTRRWVTDTQYF
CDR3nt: TGCGCCAGCACCAGACGGTGGGTCACAGATACGCAGTATTTT

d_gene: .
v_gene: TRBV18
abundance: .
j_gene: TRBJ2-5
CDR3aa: CASSTNVGQETQYF
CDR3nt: TGTGCCAGCTCAACGAACGTCGGCCAAGAGACCCAGTACTTC

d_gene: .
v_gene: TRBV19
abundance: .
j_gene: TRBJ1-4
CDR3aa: CASSIQGGANEKLFF
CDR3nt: TGTGCCAGTAGTATACAAGGGGGTGCCAATGAAAAACTGTTTTTT

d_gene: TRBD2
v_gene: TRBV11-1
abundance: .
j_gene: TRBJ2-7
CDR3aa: CASSPTSGPAYEQYF
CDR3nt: TGTGCCAGCAGCCCAACTAGCGGGCCGGCCTACGAGCAGTACTTC

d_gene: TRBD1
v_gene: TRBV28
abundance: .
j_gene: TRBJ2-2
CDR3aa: CASSLWGTGNTGELFF
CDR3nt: TGTGCCAGCAGTTTATGGGGGACAGGAAACACCGGGGAGCTGTTTTTT

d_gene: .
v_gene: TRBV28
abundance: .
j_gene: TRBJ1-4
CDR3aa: CASRRGPATNEKLFF
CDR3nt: TGTGCCAGCAGGCGGGGGCCCGCAACTAATGAAAAACTGTTTTTT

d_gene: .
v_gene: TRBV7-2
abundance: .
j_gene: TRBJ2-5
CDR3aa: CASSLVLARGETQYF
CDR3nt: TGTGCCAGCAGCTTAGTGCTAGCTCGTGGAGAGACCCAGTACTTC

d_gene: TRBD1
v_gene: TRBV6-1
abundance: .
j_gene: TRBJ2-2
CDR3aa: CASSDWQGASNTGELFF
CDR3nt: TGTGCCAGCAGTGATTGGCAGGGGGCGTCGAACACCGGGGAGCTGTTTTTT

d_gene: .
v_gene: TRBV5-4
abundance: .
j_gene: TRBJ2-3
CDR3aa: CASSPRQGGDTQYF
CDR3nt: TGTGCCAGCAGCCCAAGACAGGGAGGGGATACGCAGTATTTT

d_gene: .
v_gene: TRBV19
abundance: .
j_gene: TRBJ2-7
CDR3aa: CASSMGLKSSYEQYF
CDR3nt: TGTGCCAGTAGTATGGGTCTTAAAAGCTCCTACGAGCAGTACTTC

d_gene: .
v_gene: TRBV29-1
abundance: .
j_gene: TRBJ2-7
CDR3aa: CSVEDRGGSRSYEQYF
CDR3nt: TGCAGCGTTGAAGATCGGGGAGGTTCCCGCTCCTACGAGCAGTACTTC

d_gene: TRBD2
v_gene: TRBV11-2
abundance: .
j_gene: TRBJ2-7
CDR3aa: CASSFGLAGTYEQYF
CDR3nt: TGTGCCAGCAGCTTTGGACTAGCGGGGACCTACGAGCAGTACTTC

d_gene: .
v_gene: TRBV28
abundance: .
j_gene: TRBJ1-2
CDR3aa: CASTSGANYGYTF
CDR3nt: TGTGCCAGCACCTCCGGAGCTAACTATGGCTACACCTTC

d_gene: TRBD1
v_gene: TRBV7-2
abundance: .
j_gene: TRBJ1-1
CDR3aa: CASSPQGTGKNTEAFF
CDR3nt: TGTGCCAGCAGCCCTCAGGGGACAGGGAAAAACACTGAAGCTTTCTTT

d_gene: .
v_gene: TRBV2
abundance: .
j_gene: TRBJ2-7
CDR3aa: CASGGGELHEQYF
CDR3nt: TGTGCCAGCGGTGGAGGGGAACTCCACGAGCAGTACTTC

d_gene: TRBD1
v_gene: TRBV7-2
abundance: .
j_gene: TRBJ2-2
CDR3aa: CASSPTGGRSTGELFF
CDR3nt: TGTGCCAGCAGCCCCACAGGGGGCAGGTCCACCGGGGAGCTGTTTTTT

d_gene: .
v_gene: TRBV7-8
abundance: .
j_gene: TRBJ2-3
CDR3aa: CASSRRWGSREDTQYF
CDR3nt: TGTGCCAGCAGCCGGAGATGGGGGAGTAGGGAAGATACGCAGTATTTT

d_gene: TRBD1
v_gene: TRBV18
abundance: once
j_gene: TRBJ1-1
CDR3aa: CASSLGQGLRNTEAFF
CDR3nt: TGTGCCAGCTCACTCGGACAGGGATTGAGGAACACTGAAGCTTTCTTT

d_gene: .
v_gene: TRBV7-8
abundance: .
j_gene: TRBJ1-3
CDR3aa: CASSLGVGRVSGNTIYF
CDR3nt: TGTGCCAGCAGCTTGGGGGTGGGGAGGGTCTCTGGAAACACCATATATTTT

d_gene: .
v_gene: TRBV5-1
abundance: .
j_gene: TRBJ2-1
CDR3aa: CASSLGEGQQFF
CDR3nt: TGCGCCAGCAGCTTGGGTGAGGGCCAGCAGTTCTTC

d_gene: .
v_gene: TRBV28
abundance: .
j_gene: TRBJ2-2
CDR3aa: CASSFPAMGELFF
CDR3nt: TGTGCCAGCAGTTTCCCGGCCATGGGGGAGCTGTTTTTT

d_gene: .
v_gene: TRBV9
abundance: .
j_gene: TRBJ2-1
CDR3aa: CASSVALGNYNEQFF
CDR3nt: TGTGCCAGCAGCGTAGCTTTGGGGAACTACAATGAGCAGTTCTTC

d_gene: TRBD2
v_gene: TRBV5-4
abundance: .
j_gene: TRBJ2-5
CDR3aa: CASSKGLAGGYQETQYF
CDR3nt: TGTGCCAGCAGCAAGGGACTAGCGGGAGGGTACCAAGAGACCCAGTACTTC

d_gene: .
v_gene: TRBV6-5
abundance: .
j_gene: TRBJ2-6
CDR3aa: CASRQGGANVLTF
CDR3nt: TGTGCCAGCAGACAGGGTGGGGCCAACGTCCTGACTTTC

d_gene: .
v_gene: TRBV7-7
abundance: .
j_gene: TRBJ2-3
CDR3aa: CASSLGLAASTDTQYF
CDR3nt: TGTGCCAGCAGCTTAGGCCTGGCAGCTAGCACAGATACGCAGTATTTT

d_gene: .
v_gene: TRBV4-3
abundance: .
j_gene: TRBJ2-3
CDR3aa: CASSSRSLFDTQYF
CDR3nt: TGCGCCAGCAGCTCCCGAAGCCTCTTCGATACGCAGTATTTT

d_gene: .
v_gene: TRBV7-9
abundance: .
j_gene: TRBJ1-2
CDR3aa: CASSLQTVEDYGYTF
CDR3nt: TGTGCCAGCAGCTTGCAGACAGTGGAAGACTATGGCTACACCTTC

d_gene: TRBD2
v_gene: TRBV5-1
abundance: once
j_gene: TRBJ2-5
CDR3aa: CASSLAGGARETQYF
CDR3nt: TGCGCCAGCAGCTTGGCCGGGGGGGCGCGAGAGACCCAGTACTTC

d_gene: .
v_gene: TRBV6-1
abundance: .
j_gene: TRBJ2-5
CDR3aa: CASSGQGNLGYQETQYF
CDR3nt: TGTGCCAGCAGTGGGCAGGGGAATCTGGGGTACCAAGAGACCCAGTACTTC

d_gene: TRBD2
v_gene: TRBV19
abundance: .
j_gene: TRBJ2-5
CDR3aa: CASSTPLPAGLETQYF
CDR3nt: TGTGCCAGTAGTACTCCCCTTCCAGCGGGACTAGAGACCCAGTACTTC

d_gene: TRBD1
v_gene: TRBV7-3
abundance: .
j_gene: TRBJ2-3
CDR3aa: CASSLTPQQGATDTQYF
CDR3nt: TGTGCCAGCAGCTTAACCCCTCAACAGGGGGCTACAGATACGCAGTATTTT

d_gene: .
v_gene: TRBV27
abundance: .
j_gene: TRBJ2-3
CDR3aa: CASRTPGRDTQYF
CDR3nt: TGTGCCAGCAGGACCCCGGGTAGGGATACGCAGTATTTT

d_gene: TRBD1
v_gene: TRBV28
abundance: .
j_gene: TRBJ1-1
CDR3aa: CASSPRTGVTEAFF
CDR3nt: TGTGCCAGCAGTCCGAGGACAGGGGTCACTGAAGCTTTCTTT

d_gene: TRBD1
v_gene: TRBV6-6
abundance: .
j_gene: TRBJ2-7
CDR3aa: CASSTGTELGEQYF
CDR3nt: TGTGCCAGCAGTACTGGGACAGAGCTCGGCGAGCAGTACTTC

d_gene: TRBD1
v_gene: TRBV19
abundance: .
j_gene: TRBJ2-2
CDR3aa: CASRTNRGLTGELFF
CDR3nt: TGTGCCAGTAGAACGAACAGGGGGCTCACCGGGGAGCTGTTTTTT

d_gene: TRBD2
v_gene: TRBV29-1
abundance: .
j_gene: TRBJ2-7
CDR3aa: CSVYGTSFYEQYF
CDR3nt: TGCAGCGTTTACGGGACTAGCTTCTACGAGCAGTACTTC